This TCR beta chain was identified during a study of shared clonotypes between healthy human individuals. CDR3 size: 14 residues. CDR1 and CDR2 (germline): SQVTM, ANQGSEA. The ends were cut back, 5 bases at V and 4 bases at J, with 17 bases in the middle. Some clones are missing from TCRdb's copy, which holds only in-frame ones; the method was immunoSEQ multiplex PCR. The table includes roughly 1,000,000 clones, 75% to 85% detected once. The genes are TRBV29-1 and TRBJ2-5, with a tentative D call TRBD1 (6 bases). Sample: memory CD4+ T cells from PBMCs. Subset reported: CD45RA-negative fraction. The source is a man aged 18 to 30 in good health. Some clones in this sample may be carry-over from other donors' samples. DNA for the CDR3: TGCAGCGTTTCACAGGGAGTAGGAGGAGAGACCCAGTACTTC. Residues: CSVSQGVGGETQYF. Filled out from reference TRBV29-1 and TRBJ2-5, the complete variable domain reads SAVISQKPSRDICQRGTSLTIQCQVDSQVTMMFWYRQQPGQSLTLIATANQGSEATYESGFVIDKFPISRPNLTFSTLTVSNMSPEDSSIYLCSVSQGVGGETQYFGPGTRLLVL.